The 17 T cell receptor beta chains below come from one sample, sequenced in a study of cytomegalovirus exposure and HLA in healthy donors. PCR primers comprised 60 Vbeta and 13 Jbeta primers. The protocol was immunoSEQ multiplex PCR, while the TCRdb copy is restricted to in-frame clones and leaves out a portion. Its listing shows fewer than 200,000 clones. Specimen: PBMCs. The receptors originated from a woman between 55 and 75 years old in good health and CMV-seronegative.

This chain uses TRBV5-6 with TRBJ2-5; 8 bases fit TRBD1. This CDR3 spans 15 amino acids. V lost 0 bases, J lost 5 bases, and 6 bases stayed unmatched. Germline assignment: CDR1 SGHDT and CDR2 YYEEEE. The CDR3 nucleotides are TGTGCCAGCAGCTTGGGGAGACAGGGGTACGAGACCCAGTACTTC. Its protein product is CASSLGRQGYETQYF.

DNA for the CDR3: TGTGCCAGCAGTCGGGACAGAGGGTCACCCCTCCACTTT. This translates into CASSRDRGSPLHF. The chain recombines TRBV7-3 with TRBJ1-6, with 7 nucleotides matching TRBD1. V was clipped by 6 bases and J by 10 bases; unmatched bases: 6. Germline V gene sequence: CDR1 SGHTA, CDR2 FQGTGA. This CDR3 contains 13 residues. Based on the CDR3 plus reference TRBV7-3 and TRBJ1-6, the full variable domain is GAGVSQTPSNKVTEKGKYVELRCDPISGHTALYWYRQSLGQGPEFLIYFQGTGAADDSGLPNDRFFAVRPEGSVSTLKIQRTERGDSAVYLCASSRDRGSPLHFGNGTRLTVT.

The chain carries TRBV6-1 and TRBJ2-7, with 10 bases aligning to TRBD2. Trimming removed 6 bases from V and 0 bases from J; junction bases left unmatched: 2. Germline lookup yields CDR1 MNHNS and CDR2 SASEGT. The CDR3 has 14 residues. The CDR3 loop reads CASSTSGDSYEQYF. CDR3 bases: TGTGCCAGCAGCACTAGCGGGGACTCCTACGAGCAGTACTTC.

The J gene is TRBJ1-5, the V gene TRBV4-2; 7 positions agree with TRBD1. The germline V gene has CDR1 LGHNA and CDR2 YNFKEQ. This CDR3 region has 15 residues. With 1 base clipped from V and 5 bases from J, the junction kept 5 bases outside the gene matches. CDR3: CASSQGQGGYQPQHF. DNA of the CDR3: TGTGCCAGCAGCCAAGGACAGGGCGGTTATCAGCCCCAGCATTTT.

The chain couples TRBV29-1 to TRBJ2-1; TRBD1 matches 9 bases. This CDR3 is 15 amino acids long. CDR1 and CDR2 from the germline V gene are SQVTM and ANQGSEA. V lost 7 bases, J lost 3 bases, and 10 bases stayed unmatched. The CDR3 nucleotides read TGCAGCGGGGTGGGACAGGGCAGGGTCTACAATGAGCAGTTCTTC. It yields the protein CSGVGQGRVYNEQFF.

The chain uses TRBV7-6 and TRBJ1-3; perhaps TRBD1 as D (5 bases). Germline V CDR1 and CDR2: SGHVS, FNYEAQ. V lost 7 bases to trimming and J lost 6 bases, with 16 bases between them. The CDR3 sequence is 14 residues long. CDR3 DNA: TGTGCCAGCAAGGGAGGGAAAGGGGCAAACACCATATATTTT. It translates to CASKGGKGANTIYF.

DNA for the CDR3: TGTGCCAGCAGGGGACAGCTCGGGGAAAAACTGTTTTTT. Residues: CASRGQLGEKLFF. The chain combines TRBV2 with TRBJ1-4, with 7 bases fitting TRBD1. Per germline, CDR1 SNHLY and CDR2 FYNNEI. The trim removed 6 bases at V and 8 bases at J, leaving 6 bases unmatched. The CDR3 consists of 13 residues.

This chain uses TRBV4-1 with TRBJ2-7; 12 bases are a match to TRBD1. V lost 0 bases to trimming and J lost 5 bases; unmatched junction nucleotides: 5. Germline assignment: CDR1 MGHRA and CDR2 YSYEKL. The CDR3 is 16 residues long. The CDR3 region is CASSQEGTGGRNEQYF. The CDR3 region has the DNA TGCGCCAGCAGCCAAGAAGGGACAGGGGGCCGGAACGAGCAGTACTTC.

The chain combines TRBV9 with TRBJ2-2; TRBD2 is a possible D gene (6 bases). Per the germline V gene, CDR1 is SGDLS and CDR2 is YYNGEE. This CDR3 has 16 residues. V lost 0 bases and J lost 1, with 10 bases in between. In nucleotides, the CDR3 is TGTGCCAGCAGCGTAGTTAGCGGACTGAACACCGGGGAGCTGTTTTTT. Translated, it gives CASSVVSGLNTGELFF.

About this clone: The same CDR3 arises from other DNA sequences in this sample as well. The rearrangement joins TRBV7-9 to TRBJ2-5; a possible D gene is TRBD2 (5 bases). Germline CDR1 reads SEHNR; CDR2 reads FQNEAQ (reference sequence). The CDR3 sequence is 14 residues long. The ends were cut back, 3 bases at V and 2 bases at J, with 10 bases in the middle. CDR3 in DNA: TGTGCCAGCAGCTTGGGTGGCGGGCAAGAGACCCAGTACTTC. It codes for CASSLGGGQETQYF.

The chain uses TRBV27 and TRBJ2-5; D may be TRBD2 (6 bases). The J call is in doubt because the DNA end fits TRBJ2-7 better. The V gene's germline CDR1 is MNHEY and CDR2 SMNVEV (reference sequence). CDR3 length: 16 amino acids. CDR3: CASSPSEGLVSYEQYF. The DNA for the CDR3 is TGTGCCAGCAGTCCCTCGGAGGGGCTCGTCTCCTACGAGCAGTACTTC.

This chain uses TRBV14 with TRBJ1-4, with unresolved D. The germline CDR1 and CDR2 sequences are SGHDN and FVKESK. The CDR3 has 13 residues. Trimming took off 4 bases at V and 10 bases at J, with 13 bases between the two ends. The DNA of the CDR3 is TGTGCCAGCAGCCCAGGTTTCCGTGCAAAACTGTTTTTT. This gives the protein CASSPGFRAKLFF.

V usage is TRBV11-1 and J usage is TRBJ2-6; TRBD2 agrees at 13 bases. CDR1 and CDR2 (germline): SGHAT, FQDESV (reference sequence). The CDR3 totals 19 residues. V was pared by 6 bases and J by 0 bases, with 8 bases of the junction left unmatched. In nucleotides, the CDR3 is TGTGCCAGCAGATACACCACTAGCGGGAGGGTCTCTGGGGCCAACGTCCTGACTTTC. It translates to CASRYTTSGRVSGANVLTF.

The rearrangement joins TRBV4-1 to TRBJ1-2; 10 bases are a match to TRBD1. V shed 0 bases, J shed 7 bases, and the junction held 8 bases outside the gene matches. There are 16 residues in the CDR3. CDR1 and CDR2 (germline): MGHRA, YSYEKL. The CDR3 coding sequence is TGCGCCAGCAGCCAAGAAATCCGACAGGGGGCTGGTGGCTACACCTTC. This gives the protein CASSQEIRQGAGGYTF.

The chain is built from TRBV4-2 and TRBJ2-5; 8 bases are a match to TRBD1. The end of the DNA fits TRBJ2-7 better, so the J call may be wrong. The CDR3 covers 16 residues. CDR1 is LGHNA and CDR2 is YNFKEQ in the germline V gene. This CDR3 reads CASSQDKGTGKYEQYF. The CDR3 DNA follows: TGTGCCAGCAGCCAAGATAAAGGGACAGGAAAATACGAGCAGTACTTC.

The J gene is TRBJ2-6, the V gene TRBV6-5, with D perhaps TRBD1 (5 bases). The V end lost 5 bases, the J end lost 7 bases, and 15 bases lay between the germline ends. Germline-derived CDR1 and CDR2 are MNHEY and SVGAGI. The CDR3 runs to 15 residues. CDR3 in DNA: TGTGCCAGCAGTCACGACAGAGCCGTAGCCAACGTCCTGACTTTC. Its translation is CASSHDRAVANVLTF.

The rearrangement joins TRBV14 to TRBJ2-5; 7 bases map to TRBD2. There are 14 residues in the CDR3. The J segment lost 5 bases and the V segment lost 3 bases, leaving 6 bases of the junction unmatched. Per germline, CDR1 SGHDN and CDR2 FVKESK. The CDR3 is CASSHVGGEETQYF. In DNA, the CDR3 is TGTGCCAGCAGCCACGTGGGAGGGGAGGAGACCCAGTACTTC.